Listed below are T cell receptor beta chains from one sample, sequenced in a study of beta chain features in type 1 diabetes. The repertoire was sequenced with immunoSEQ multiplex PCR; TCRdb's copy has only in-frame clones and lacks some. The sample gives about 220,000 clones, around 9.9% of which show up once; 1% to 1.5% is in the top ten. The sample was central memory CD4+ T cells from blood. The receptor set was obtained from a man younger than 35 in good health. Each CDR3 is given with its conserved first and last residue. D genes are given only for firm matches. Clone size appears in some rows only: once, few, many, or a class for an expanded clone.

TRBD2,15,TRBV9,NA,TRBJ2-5,TGTGCCAGCAGCGTAACCCTCGGGGGGCAAGAGACCCAGTACTTC,CASSVTLGGQETQYF
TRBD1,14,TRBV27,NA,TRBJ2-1,TGTGCCAGCAGTACGTTACAGGGGGGTAACGAGCAGTTCTTC,CASSTLQGGNEQFF
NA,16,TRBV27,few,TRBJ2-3,TGTGCCAGCAGTGGGCTAACGAGTACTAGCACAGATACGCAGTATTTT,CASSGLTSTSTDTQYF
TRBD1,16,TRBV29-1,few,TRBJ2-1,TGCAGCCACCTCAAGAGATCAGGACAGGGGACCAATGAGCAGTTCTTC,CSHLKRSGQGTNEQFF
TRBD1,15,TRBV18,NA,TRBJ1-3,TGTGCCAGCTCACCACAGGGGGCTGGTGGAAACACCATATATTTT,CASSPQGAGGNTIYF
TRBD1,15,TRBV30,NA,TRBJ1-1,TGTGCCTGGAAATATCAAGACAGGGCGAACACTGAAGCTTTCTTT,CAWKYQDRANTEAFF
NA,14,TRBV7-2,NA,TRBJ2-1,TGTGCCAGCAACCGGGGCAGCTCCTACAATGAGCAGTTCTTC,CASNRGSSYNEQFF
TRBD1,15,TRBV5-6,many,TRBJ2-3,TGTGCCAGCAGGCAACAGGGGGCCAGCACAGATACGCAGTATTTT,CASRQQGASTDTQYF
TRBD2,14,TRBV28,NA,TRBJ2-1,TGTGCCAGCAGCCGACTAGCGGGAGGGCCTGAGCAGTTCTTC,CASSRLAGGPEQFF
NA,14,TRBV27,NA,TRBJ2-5,TGTGCCAGCAGCCTAAGGAACCCGGAGGGGACCCAGTACTTC,CASSLRNPEGTQYF
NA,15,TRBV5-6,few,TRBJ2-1,TGTGCCAGCAGCTTGGTACCGAACTCCTACAATGAGCAGTTCTTC,CASSLVPNSYNEQFF
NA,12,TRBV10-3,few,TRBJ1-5,TGTGCCATCGGGGGCACGAATCAGCCCCAGCATTTT,CAIGGTNQPQHF
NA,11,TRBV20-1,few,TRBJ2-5,TGCAGTGCAACCCTGGGGGAGACCCAGTACTTC,CSATLGETQYF
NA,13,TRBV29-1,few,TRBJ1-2,TGCAGCGTAGCCCGGGACACAGACTATGGCTACACCTTC,CSVARDTDYGYTF
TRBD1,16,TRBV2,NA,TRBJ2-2,TGTGCCAGCAGGCCGGACAGGGGATCGGGCACCGGGGAGCTGTTTTTT,CASRPDRGSGTGELFF
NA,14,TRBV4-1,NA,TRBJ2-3,TGCGCCAGCAGCCAAGCCGAGGGGCGCGATACGCAGTATTTT,CASSQAEGRDTQYF
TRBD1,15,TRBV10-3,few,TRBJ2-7,TGTGCCATCAGTGAGAAGACAGGGCCTCTCGGCGAGCAGTACTTC,CAISEKTGPLGEQYF
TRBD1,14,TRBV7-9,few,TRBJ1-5,TGTGCCAGCAGCGAAGACAGGGGTAATCAGCCCCAGCATTTT,CASSEDRGNQPQHF
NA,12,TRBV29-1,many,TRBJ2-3,TGCAGCGTTGAAAGGGACACAGATACGCAGTATTTT,CSVERDTDTQYF
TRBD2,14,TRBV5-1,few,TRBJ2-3,TGCGCCAGCAGCTCGCATGCGGGAGAGGATACGCAGTATTTT,CASSSHAGEDTQYF
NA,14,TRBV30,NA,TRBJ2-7,TGTGCCTGGAGTGTACAAGCTTCAGATCCCGAGCAGTACTTC,CAWSVQASDPEQYF
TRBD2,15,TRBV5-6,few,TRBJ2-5,TGTGCCAGCAGCTCGAGACTAGCGGGAAGAGAGACCCAGTACTTC,CASSSRLAGRETQYF
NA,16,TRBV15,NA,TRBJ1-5,TGTGCCACCAGCAGAGACCAAAGGGACAGCAATCAGCCCCAGCATTTT,CATSRDQRDSNQPQHF
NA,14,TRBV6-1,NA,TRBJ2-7,TGTGCCAGCAGTGAAGGTGGACAGCTCTACGAGCAGTACTTC,CASSEGGQLYEQYF
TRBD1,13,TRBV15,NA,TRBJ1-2,TGTGCCACCAGTACAGGGGGCAACTATGGCTACACCTTC,CATSTGGNYGYTF
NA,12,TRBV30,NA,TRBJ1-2,TGTGCCTGGAGTGTGCAGTTTTATGGCTACACCTTC,CAWSVQFYGYTF
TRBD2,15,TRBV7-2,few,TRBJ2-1,TGTGCCAGCAGTCCGGGACTAGCGGGAGTCAATGAGCAGTTCTTC,CASSPGLAGVNEQFF
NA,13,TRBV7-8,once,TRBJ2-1,TGTGCCAGCAGCCCGGACATTTACAATGAGCAGTTCTTC,CASSPDIYNEQFF
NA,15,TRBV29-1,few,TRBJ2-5,TGCAGCGTTGAAGATTGGCTGGCACGACAAGAGACCCAGTACTTC,CSVEDWLARQETQYF
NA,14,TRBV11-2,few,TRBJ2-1,TGTGCCAGCAGCTCCGGGATTGCGTACAATGAGCAGTTCTTC,CASSSGIAYNEQFF
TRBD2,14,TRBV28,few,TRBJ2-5,TGTGCCAGCACCCCGGGGGGGGGCGAAGAGACCCAGTACTTC,CASTPGGGEETQYF
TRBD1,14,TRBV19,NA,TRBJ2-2,TGTGCCAGCGACAGGGGGATAAACACCGGGGAGCTGTTTTTT,CASDRGINTGELFF
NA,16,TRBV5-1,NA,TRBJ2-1,TGCGCCAGCAGCTTTCGATCCGGGCCGTTATACAATGAGCAGTTCTTC,CASSFRSGPLYNEQFF
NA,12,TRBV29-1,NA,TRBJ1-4,TGCAGCGTGGGTATGACAGACGAAAAACTGTTTTTT,CSVGMTDEKLFF